The following is a TCR beta chain sequence with its context. The source of the sample is a study of blood T cell repertoires in COVID-19. Only in-frame clones appear in the TCRdb table, and some are missing; sequencing was by immunoSEQ multiplex PCR. Of some 45,000 clones detected, more than 80% appear once; the ten largest clones hold approximately 7.6%. The material sequenced was peripheral blood. The receptor comes from a man older than 75 in a cohort sampled during active COVID-19.

The CDR3 is CASSIYSASYEQYF. The CDR3 region has the DNA TGCGCCAGCAGCATTTACAGTGCTTCCTACGAGCAGTACTTC. The chain employs TRBV5-1 and TRBJ2-7; D unclear. The CDR3 length is 14 residues. Germline lookup yields CDR1 SGHRS and CDR2 YFSETQ. V was cut by 4 bases and J by 1 base, with 12 bases left in between.